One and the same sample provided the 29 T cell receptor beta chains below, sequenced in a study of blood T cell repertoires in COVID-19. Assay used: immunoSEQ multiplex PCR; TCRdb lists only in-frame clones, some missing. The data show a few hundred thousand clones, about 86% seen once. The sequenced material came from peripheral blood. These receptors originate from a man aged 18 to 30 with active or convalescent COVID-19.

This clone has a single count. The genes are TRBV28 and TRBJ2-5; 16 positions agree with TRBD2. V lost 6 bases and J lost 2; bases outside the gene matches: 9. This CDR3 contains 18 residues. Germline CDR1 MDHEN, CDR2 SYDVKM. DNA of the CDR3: TGTGCCAGCAGCTCCCCCGGGACTAGCGGGAGGGGTCAAGAGACCCAGTACTTC. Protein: CASSSPGTSGRGQETQYF. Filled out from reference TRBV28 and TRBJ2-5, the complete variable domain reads DVKVTQSSRYLVKRTGEKVFLECVQDMDHENMFWYRQDPGLGLRLIYFSYDVKMKEKGDIPEGYSVSREKKERFSLILESASTNQTSMYLCASSSPGTSGRGQETQYFGPGTRLLVL.

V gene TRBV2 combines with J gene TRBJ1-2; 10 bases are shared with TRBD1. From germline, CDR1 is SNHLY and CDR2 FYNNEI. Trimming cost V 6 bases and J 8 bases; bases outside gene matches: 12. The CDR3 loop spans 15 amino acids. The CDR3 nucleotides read TGTGCCAGCAGCAGAACCCGGGACAGGGGCAGCGGCTACACCTTC. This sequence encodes CASSRTRDRGSGYTF.

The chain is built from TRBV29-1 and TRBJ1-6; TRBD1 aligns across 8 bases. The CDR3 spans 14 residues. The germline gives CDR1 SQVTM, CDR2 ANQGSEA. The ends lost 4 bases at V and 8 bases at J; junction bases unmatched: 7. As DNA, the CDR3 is TGCAGCGTTGCTACAGGGGGGCGTTATTCACCCCTCCACTTT. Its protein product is CSVATGGRYSPLHF. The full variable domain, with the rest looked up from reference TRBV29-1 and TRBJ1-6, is SAVISQKPSRDICQRGTSLTIQCQVDSQVTMMFWYRQQPGQSLTLIATANQGSEATYESGFVIDKFPISRPNLTFSTLTVSNMSPEDSSIYLCSVATGGRYSPLHFGNGTRLTVT.

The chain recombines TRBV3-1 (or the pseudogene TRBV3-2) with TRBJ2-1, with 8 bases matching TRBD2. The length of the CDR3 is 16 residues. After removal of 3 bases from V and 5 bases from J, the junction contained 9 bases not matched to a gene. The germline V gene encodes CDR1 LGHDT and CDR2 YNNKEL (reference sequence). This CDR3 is CASSHVWRGADNEQFF. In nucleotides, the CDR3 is TGTGCCAGCAGCCATGTCTGGCGGGGGGCCGACAATGAGCAGTTCTTC.

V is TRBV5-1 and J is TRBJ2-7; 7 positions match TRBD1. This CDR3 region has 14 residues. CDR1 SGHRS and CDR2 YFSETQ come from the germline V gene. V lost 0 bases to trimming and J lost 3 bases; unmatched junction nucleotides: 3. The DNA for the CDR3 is TGCGCCAGCAGCTTGGGAGGGGGCTTCTACGAGCAGTACTTC. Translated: CASSLGGGFYEQYF.

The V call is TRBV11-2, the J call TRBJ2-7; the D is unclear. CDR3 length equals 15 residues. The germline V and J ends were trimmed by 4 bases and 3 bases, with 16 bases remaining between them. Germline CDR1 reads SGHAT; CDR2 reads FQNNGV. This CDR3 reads CASSSRGRGYYEQYF. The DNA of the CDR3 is TGTGCCAGCAGCTCGCGCGGTCGAGGATACTACGAGCAGTACTTC.

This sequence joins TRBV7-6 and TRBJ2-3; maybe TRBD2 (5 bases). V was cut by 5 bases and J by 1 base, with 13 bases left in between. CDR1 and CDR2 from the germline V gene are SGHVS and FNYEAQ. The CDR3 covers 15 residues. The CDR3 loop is CASSPRPRGTDTQYF. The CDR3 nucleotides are TGTGCCAGCAGCCCCCGACCGCGGGGCACAGATACGCAGTATTTT. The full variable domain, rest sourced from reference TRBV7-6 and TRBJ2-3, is GAGVSQSPRYKVTKRGQDVALRCDPISGHVSLYWYRQALGQGPEFLTYFNYEAQQDKSGLPNDRFSAERPEGSISTLTIQRTEQRDSAMYRCASSPRPRGTDTQYFGPGTRLTVL.

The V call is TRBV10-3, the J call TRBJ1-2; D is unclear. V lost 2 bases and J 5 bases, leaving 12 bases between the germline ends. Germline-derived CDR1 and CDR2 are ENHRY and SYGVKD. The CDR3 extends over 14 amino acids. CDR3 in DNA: TGTGCCATCAGTGAGACCCAAACAGAATATGGCTACACCTTC. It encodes CAISETQTEYGYTF.

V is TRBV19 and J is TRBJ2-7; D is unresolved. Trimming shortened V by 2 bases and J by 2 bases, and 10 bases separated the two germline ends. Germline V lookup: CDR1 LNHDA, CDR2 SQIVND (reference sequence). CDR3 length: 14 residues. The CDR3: CASSISQNPYEQYF. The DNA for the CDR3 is TGTGCCAGTAGTATATCACAGAACCCCTACGAGCAGTACTTC.

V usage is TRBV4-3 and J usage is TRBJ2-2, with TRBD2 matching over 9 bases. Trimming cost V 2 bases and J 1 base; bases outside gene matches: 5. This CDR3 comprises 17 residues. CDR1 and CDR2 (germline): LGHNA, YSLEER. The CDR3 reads CASSQILTSGNTGELFF. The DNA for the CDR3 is TGCGCCAGCAGCCAAATATTGACTAGCGGGAACACCGGGGAGCTGTTTTTT.

The CDR3 region is CASSVDTGLNTGELFF. CDR3 DNA sequence: TGTGCCAGCAGCGTAGACACAGGGCTGAACACCGGGGAGCTGTTTTTT. The chain is built from TRBV9 and TRBJ2-2; a possible D gene is TRBD1 (6 bases). Looked up from germline, CDR1 is SGDLS and CDR2 is YYNGEE. V was pared by 0 bases and J by 1 base, with 10 bases between. This CDR3 has 16 amino acids.

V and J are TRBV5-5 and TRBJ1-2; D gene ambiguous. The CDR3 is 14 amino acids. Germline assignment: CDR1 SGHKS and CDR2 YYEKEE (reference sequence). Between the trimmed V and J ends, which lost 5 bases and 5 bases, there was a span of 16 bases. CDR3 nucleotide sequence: TGTGCCAGCAGTCTTGAGGTTATTGTATATGGCTACACCTTC. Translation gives CASSLEVIVYGYTF.

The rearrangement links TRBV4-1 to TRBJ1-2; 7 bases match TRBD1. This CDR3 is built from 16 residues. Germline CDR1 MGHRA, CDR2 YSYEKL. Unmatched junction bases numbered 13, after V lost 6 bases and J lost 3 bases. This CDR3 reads CASRQQGVNPYYGYTF. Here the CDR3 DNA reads TGCGCCAGCAGGCAGCAGGGGGTAAACCCCTACTATGGCTACACCTTC.

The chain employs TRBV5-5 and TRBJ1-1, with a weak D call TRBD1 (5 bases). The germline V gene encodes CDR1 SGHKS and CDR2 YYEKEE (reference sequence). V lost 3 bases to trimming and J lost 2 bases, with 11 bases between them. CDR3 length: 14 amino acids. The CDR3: CASSWLGANTEAFF. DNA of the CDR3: TGTGCCAGCAGCTGGTTAGGGGCTAACACTGAAGCTTTCTTT. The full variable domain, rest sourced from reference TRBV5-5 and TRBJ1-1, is DAGVTQSPTHLIKTRGQQVTLRCSPISGHKSVSWYQQVLGQGPQFIFQYYEKEERGRGNFPDRFSARQFPNYSSELNVNALLLGDSALYLCASSWLGANTEAFFGQGTRLTVV.

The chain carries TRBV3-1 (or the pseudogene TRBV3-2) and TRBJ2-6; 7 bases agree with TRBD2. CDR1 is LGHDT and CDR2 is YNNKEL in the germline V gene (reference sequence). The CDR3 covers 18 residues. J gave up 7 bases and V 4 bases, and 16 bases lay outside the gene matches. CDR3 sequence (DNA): TGTGCCAGCAGCCTAAAGGGCGCTGGGGGGGTAAGAGCCAACGTCCTGACTTTC. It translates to CASSLKGAGGVRANVLTF.

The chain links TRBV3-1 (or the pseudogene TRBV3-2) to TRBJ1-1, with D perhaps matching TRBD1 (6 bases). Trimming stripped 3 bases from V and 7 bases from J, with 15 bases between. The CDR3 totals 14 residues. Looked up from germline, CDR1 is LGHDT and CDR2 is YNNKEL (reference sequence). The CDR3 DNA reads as TGTGCCAGCAGCCAGCAACTTATAGGGGGTGAAGCTTTCTTT. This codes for CASSQQLIGGEAFF.

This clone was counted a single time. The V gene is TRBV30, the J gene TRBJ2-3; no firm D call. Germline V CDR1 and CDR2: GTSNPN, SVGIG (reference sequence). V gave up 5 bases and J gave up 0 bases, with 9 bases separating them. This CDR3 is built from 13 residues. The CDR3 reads CAWEPLSTDTQYF. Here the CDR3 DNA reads TGTGCCTGGGAACCCCTAAGCACAGATACGCAGTATTTT.

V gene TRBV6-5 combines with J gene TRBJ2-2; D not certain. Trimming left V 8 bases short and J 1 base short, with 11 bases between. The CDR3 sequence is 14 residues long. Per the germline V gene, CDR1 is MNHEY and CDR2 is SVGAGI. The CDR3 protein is CASRAGQNTGELFF. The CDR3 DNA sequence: TGTGCCAGCCGAGCTGGGCAGAACACCGGGGAGCTGTTTTTT.

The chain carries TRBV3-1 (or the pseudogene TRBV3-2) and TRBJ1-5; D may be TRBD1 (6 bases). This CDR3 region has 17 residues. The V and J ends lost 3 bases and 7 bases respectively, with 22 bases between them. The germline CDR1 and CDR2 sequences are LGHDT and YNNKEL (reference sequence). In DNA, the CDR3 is TGTGCCAGCAGCCAGAGCCTAGCCGGGGGGAGGGGGCAGCCCCAGCATTTT. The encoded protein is CASSQSLAGGRGQPQHF.

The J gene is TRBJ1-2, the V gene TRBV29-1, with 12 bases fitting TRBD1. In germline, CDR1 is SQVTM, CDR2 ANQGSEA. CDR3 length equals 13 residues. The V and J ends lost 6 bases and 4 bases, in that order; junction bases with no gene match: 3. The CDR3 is CSVGQGAAYGYTF. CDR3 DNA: TGCAGCGTGGGACAGGGGGCGGCCTATGGCTACACCTTC.

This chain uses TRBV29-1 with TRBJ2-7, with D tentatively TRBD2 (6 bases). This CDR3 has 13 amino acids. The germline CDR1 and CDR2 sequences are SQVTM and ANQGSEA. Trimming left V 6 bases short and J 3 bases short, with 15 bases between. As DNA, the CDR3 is TGCAGCGTCTCGAAGGGAGGCGGCTACGAGCAGTACTTC. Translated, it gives CSVSKGGGYEQYF.

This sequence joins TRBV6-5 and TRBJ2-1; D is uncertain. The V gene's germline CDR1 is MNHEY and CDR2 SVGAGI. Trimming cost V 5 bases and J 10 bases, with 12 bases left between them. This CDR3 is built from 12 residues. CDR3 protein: CASSNVSYEQFF. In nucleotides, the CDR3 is TGTGCCAGCAGTAATGTTAGCTACGAGCAGTTCTTC.

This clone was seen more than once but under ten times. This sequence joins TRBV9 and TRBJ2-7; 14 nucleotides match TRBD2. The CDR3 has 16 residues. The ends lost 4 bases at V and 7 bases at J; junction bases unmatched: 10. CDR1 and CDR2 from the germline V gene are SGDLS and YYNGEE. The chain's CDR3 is CASSPTSGRVSGEQYF. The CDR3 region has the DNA TGTGCCAGCAGCCCGACTAGCGGGAGGGTCTCTGGGGAGCAGTACTTC.

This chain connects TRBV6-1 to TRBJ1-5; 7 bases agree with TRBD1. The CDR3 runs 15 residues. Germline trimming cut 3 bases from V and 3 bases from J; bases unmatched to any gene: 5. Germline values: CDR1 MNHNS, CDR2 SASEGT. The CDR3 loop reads CASSEQTGNNQPQHF. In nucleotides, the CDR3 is TGTGCCAGCAGTGAGCAGACAGGGAACAATCAGCCCCAGCATTTT.

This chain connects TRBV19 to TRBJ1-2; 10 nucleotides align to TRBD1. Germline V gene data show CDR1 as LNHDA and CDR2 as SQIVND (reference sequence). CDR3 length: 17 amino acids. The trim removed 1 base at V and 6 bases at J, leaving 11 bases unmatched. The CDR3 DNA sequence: TGTGCCAGTAGTATAGGACAGGGGGCGCCCCATTTGGATGGCTACACCTTC. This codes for CASSIGQGAPHLDGYTF.

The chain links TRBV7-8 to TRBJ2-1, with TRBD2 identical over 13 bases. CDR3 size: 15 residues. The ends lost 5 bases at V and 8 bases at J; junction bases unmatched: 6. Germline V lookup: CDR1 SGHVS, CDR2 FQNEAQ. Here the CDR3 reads CASSDGLAGVYEQFF. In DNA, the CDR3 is TGTGCCAGCAGCGACGGACTAGCGGGAGTATATGAGCAGTTCTTC.

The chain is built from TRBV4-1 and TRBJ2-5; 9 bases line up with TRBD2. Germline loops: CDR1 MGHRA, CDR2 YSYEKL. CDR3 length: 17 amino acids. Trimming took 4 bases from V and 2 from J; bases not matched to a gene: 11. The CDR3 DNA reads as TGCGCCAGCAGCCCCTTACGTATAACTAGCGGGCAAGAGACCCAGTACTTC. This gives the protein CASSPLRITSGQETQYF.

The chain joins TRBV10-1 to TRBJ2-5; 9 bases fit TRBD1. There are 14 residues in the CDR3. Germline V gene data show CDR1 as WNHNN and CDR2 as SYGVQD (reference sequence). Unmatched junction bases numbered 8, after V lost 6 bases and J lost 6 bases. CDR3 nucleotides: TGCGCCAGCAGATTTGGGACAGGGCGAAAGACCCAGTACTTC. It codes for CASRFGTGRKTQYF.

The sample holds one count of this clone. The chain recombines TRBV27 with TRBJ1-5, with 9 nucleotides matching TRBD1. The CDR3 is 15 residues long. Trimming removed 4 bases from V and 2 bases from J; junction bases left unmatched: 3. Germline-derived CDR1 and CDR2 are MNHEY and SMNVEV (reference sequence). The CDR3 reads CASSWDRDGNQPQHF. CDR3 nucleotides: TGTGCCAGCAGTTGGGACAGGGACGGCAATCAGCCCCAGCATTTT.